The next 31 T cell receptor beta chains were all read from a single sample in a study of T cell changes during pregnancy in multiple sclerosis. Sequencing was performed with immunoSEQ multiplex PCR; in TCRdb, only in-frame clones are kept and a portion is missing. The sample has some 110,000 clones, approximately 90% seen once; the top ten hold approximately 1.4%. The sequences come from peripheral blood, collected in the third trimester of pregnancy. These receptors were taken from a female donor with multiple sclerosis, enrolled in a pregnancy study.

This chain connects TRBV9 to TRBJ2-2; tentatively, D is TRBD1 (6 bases). The V gene lost 3 bases and the J gene lost 6 bases, with 12 bases spanning the gap. Germline lookup yields CDR1 SGDLS and CDR2 YYNGEE. This CDR3 comprises 14 residues. CDR3 region: CASSANRDAGELFF. In DNA, the CDR3 is TGTGCCAGCAGCGCAAACAGGGACGCCGGGGAGCTGTTTTTT. The full variable domain, completed using reference TRBV9 and TRBJ2-2, is DSGVTQTPKHLITATGQRVTLRCSPRSGDLSVYWYQQSLDQGLQFLIQYYNGEERAKGNILERFSAQQFPDLHSELNLSSLELGDSALYFCASSANRDAGELFFGEGSRLTVL.

This chain connects TRBV19 to TRBJ2-3; the D gene is possibly TRBD2 (5 bases). This CDR3 region has 14 residues. Trimming shortened V by 4 bases and J by 3 bases, and 11 bases separated the two germline ends. Germline values: CDR1 LNHDA, CDR2 SQIVND (reference sequence). The CDR3 bases are TGTGCCAGTAGTAAGGGAGACGGGACAGATACGCAGTATTTT. It encodes CASSKGDGTDTQYF.

This chain connects TRBV20-1 to TRBJ2-5; the D is unclear. The CDR3 is 11 amino acids. V lost 6 bases and J lost 0, with 5 bases in between. Looked up from germline, CDR1 is DFQATT and CDR2 is SNEGSKA (reference sequence). As DNA, the CDR3 is TGCAGTGCAGAGTACCAAGAGACCCAGTACTTC. As protein: CSAEYQETQYF.

The chain is built from TRBV6-1 and TRBJ1-1, with TRBD1 as a possible D gene (6 bases). CDR1 is MNHNS, CDR2 SASEGT, per germline. The CDR3 totals 14 residues. V dropped 3 bases and J dropped 4 bases, with 12 bases sitting between them. The CDR3, as DNA: TGTGCCAGCAGTGACCCAGGGGCTGGCACTGAAGCTTTCTTT. Protein sequence: CASSDPGAGTEAFF.

The chain has TRBV6-1 and TRBJ2-2; perhaps TRBD1 as D (5 bases). V lost 3 bases to trimming and J lost 3 bases, with 11 bases between them. The CDR3 contains 15 residues. Looked up from germline, CDR1 is MNHNS and CDR2 is SASEGT. CDR3 nucleotide sequence: TGTGCCAGCAGTGAGGCAGGGTCTTACACCGGGGAGCTGTTTTTT. Its translation: CASSEAGSYTGELFF.

The chain recombines TRBV10-3 with TRBJ2-7; 10 nucleotides match TRBD1. V shed 6 bases and J 4 bases; nucleotides not matched to a gene: 9. CDR3 size: 15 residues. CDR1 is ENHRY and CDR2 is SYGVKD in the germline V gene. CDR3: CAISPGQGGSYEQYF. The DNA of the CDR3 is TGTGCCATCAGCCCCGGACAGGGGGGCTCATACGAGCAGTACTTC.

This chain joins TRBV6-1 and TRBJ2-2; no clear D gene. This CDR3 is built from 14 residues. The germline V and J ends were trimmed by 6 bases and 3 bases, with 11 bases remaining between them. The germline V gene has CDR1 MNHNS and CDR2 SASEGT. In nucleotides, the CDR3 is TGTGCCAGCAGGGCCGGGTCTCACACCGGGGAGCTGTTTTTT. Translation gives CASRAGSHTGELFF.

The J gene is TRBJ1-5, the V gene TRBV10-3, with 10 bases identical to TRBD1. The germline V gene has CDR1 ENHRY and CDR2 SYGVKD. Trimming took 2 bases from V and 5 from J; bases not matched to a gene: 3. This CDR3 contains 15 residues. CDR3 region: CAISEGTGEDQPQHF. The CDR3 region has the DNA TGTGCCATCAGTGAGGGGACAGGGGAGGATCAGCCCCAGCATTTT.

This chain links TRBV5-5 with TRBJ1-1; the match to TRBD1 covers 11 bases. CDR1 is SGHKS, CDR2 YYEKEE, per germline (reference sequence). The V gene end was trimmed by 1 base and the J gene end by 0 bases; junction bases not matched to a gene: 5. The CDR3 contains 17 residues. This CDR3 reads CASSLTKDRGLNTEAFF. CDR3 nucleotide sequence: TGTGCCAGCAGCTTGACAAAGGACAGGGGGCTGAACACTGAAGCTTTCTTT.

The CDR3 DNA reads as TGCGCCAGCAGCTCGCCCGGGACAGTTGGAGATACGCAGTATTTT. Translating gives CASSSPGTVGDTQYF. This rearrangement joins TRBV5-1 to TRBJ2-3; 7 nucleotides align to TRBD1. The V segment lost 3 bases and the J segment 5 bases; nucleotides outside the gene matches: 9. The CDR3 length is 15 residues. Germline lookup yields CDR1 SGHRS and CDR2 YFSETQ.

V and J are TRBV5-6 and TRBJ2-7; 12 bases are shared with TRBD2. The CDR3 runs to 14 residues. The V and J ends lost 6 bases and 6 bases, in that order; junction bases with no gene match: 7. Germline loops: CDR1 SGHDT, CDR2 YYEEEE. CDR3 bases: TGTGCCAGCAATCTAGCGGGAGGGCCTCGCGAGCAGTACTTC. This sequence encodes CASNLAGGPREQYF.

The chain carries TRBV5-1 and TRBJ2-5; D unclear. The V gene's germline CDR1 is SGHRS and CDR2 YFSETQ. The CDR3 is 15 residues long. Trimming removed 0 bases at V and 2 bases at J, with 11 bases between. The CDR3 nucleotides are TGCGCCAGCAGCTTGGCCCCGACTGGACAAGAGACCCAGTACTTC. Amino acids: CASSLAPTGQETQYF.

The CDR3 DNA sequence: TGTGCCAGTAGGACAGGGGCTCTGGGCTACACCTTC. Protein: CASRTGALGYTF. V and J are TRBV19 and TRBJ1-2; 8 nucleotides align to TRBD1. The CDR3 loop spans 12 amino acids. CDR1 and CDR2 (germline): LNHDA, SQIVND (reference sequence). The V segment lost 6 bases and the J segment 8 bases; nucleotides outside the gene matches: 5.

The rearrangement links TRBV10-3 to TRBJ2-1; maybe TRBD2 (5 bases). Trimming removed 6 bases from V and 0 bases from J, with 21 bases in between. The CDR3 length is 18 residues. Germline CDR1 ENHRY, CDR2 SYGVKD. The CDR3 nucleotides read TGTGCCATCAGGACGGAGAGGGTCAGGTTGAGCTCCTACAATGAGCAGTTCTTC. It yields the protein CAIRTERVRLSSYNEQFF.

In its sample, this clone was seen once. The chain links TRBV5-4 to TRBJ1-2; D may be TRBD1 (6 bases). V was cut by 0 bases and J by 4 bases, with 10 bases left in between. CDR3 length equals 14 residues. Germline V CDR1 and CDR2: SGHNT, YYREEE (reference sequence). The CDR3 nucleotides are TGTGCCAGCAGCTTGGATTGGGGGCTCTATGGCTACACCTTC. This gives the protein CASSLDWGLYGYTF.

V gene TRBV5-4 combines with J gene TRBJ1-2; 10 nucleotides align to TRBD1. The CDR3 is 17 residues long. V gave up 1 base and J gave up 1 base; unmatched junction bases: 7. In germline, CDR1 is SGHNT, CDR2 YYREEE (reference sequence). Written as DNA, the CDR3 is TGTGCCAGCAGCTTGCCCGGGACAGGGGCGCTTAACTATGGCTACACCTTC. Translated, it gives CASSLPGTGALNYGYTF. Drawing the rest from reference TRBV5-4 and TRBJ1-2, the complete variable domain is ETGVTQSPTHLIKTRGQQVTLRCSSQSGHNTVSWYQQALGQGPQFIFQYYREEENGRGNFPPRFSGLQFPNYSSELNVNALELDDSALYLCASSLPGTGALNYGYTFGSGTRLTVV.

The V call is TRBV7-2, the J call TRBJ1-3; D is unclear. The V end was cut by 6 bases, the J end by 0 bases, with 9 bases between. This CDR3 comprises 14 residues. CDR1 and CDR2 (germline): SGHTA, FQGNSA. CDR3: CASRAVGSGNTIYF. The DNA for the CDR3 is TGTGCCAGCAGAGCGGTAGGCTCTGGAAACACCATATATTTT.

The gene calls are TRBV28 and TRBJ1-1; 11 nucleotides match TRBD1. Germline V gene data show CDR1 as MDHEN and CDR2 as SYDVKM. This CDR3 has 16 residues. V lost 1 base to trimming and J lost 4 bases; unmatched junction nucleotides: 5. The CDR3 DNA reads TGTGCCAGCAGTTTATTAGGACAGGGGGCGGGCACTGAAGCTTTCTTT. Protein: CASSLLGQGAGTEAFF.

This sequence joins TRBV5-1 and TRBJ2-2; TRBD1 agrees at 9 bases. The CDR3 sequence is 16 residues long. Germline CDR1 reads SGHRS; CDR2 reads YFSETQ. The trim removed 4 bases at V and 2 bases at J, leaving 6 bases unmatched. The CDR3 nucleotides are TGCGCCAGCAGCCTGGGGGACAGGGTTAACACCGGGGAGCTGTTTTTT. Encoded protein: CASSLGDRVNTGELFF. Combining the CDR3 with reference TRBV5-1 and TRBJ2-2 gives the whole variable domain KAGVTQTPRYLIKTRGQQVTLSCSPISGHRSVSWYQQTPGQGLQFLFEYFSETQRNKGNFPGRFSGRQFSNSRSEMNVSTLELGDSALYLCASSLGDRVNTGELFFGEGSRLTVL.

The V call is TRBV6-5, the J call TRBJ1-2, with D possibly TRBD1 on 6 matching bases. The V and J ends lost 2 bases and 8 bases respectively, with 12 bases between them. Germline V gene sequence: CDR1 MNHEY, CDR2 SVGAGI. This CDR3 comprises 13 residues. This CDR3 is CASSYRDTGGYTF. Written as DNA, the CDR3 is TGTGCCAGCAGTTACCGGGACACCGGGGGCTACACCTTC.

The chain couples TRBV7-9 to TRBJ1-1; D call uncertain. Germline V gives CDR1 SEHNR, CDR2 FQNEAQ (reference sequence). CDR3 length: 13 residues. V lost 5 bases and J 6 bases, leaving 13 bases between the germline ends. CDR3 sequence (DNA): TGTGCCAGCAGCACCTCTGGTGCGGCTGAAGCTTTCTTT. Protein product: CASSTSGAAEAFF. Combining the CDR3 with reference TRBV7-9 and TRBJ1-1 gives the whole variable domain DTGVSQNPRHKITKRGQNVTFRCDPISEHNRLYWYRQTLGQGPEFLTYFQNEAQLEKSRLLSDRFSAERPKGSFSTLEIQRTEQGDSAMYLCASSTSGAAEAFFGQGTRLTVV.

The CDR3 spells CASSLGHSSSYEQYF. CDR3 nucleotide sequence: TGTGCCAGCAGCTTAGGCCACAGTAGCTCCTACGAGCAGTACTTC. This chain joins TRBV7-9 and TRBJ2-7; no clear D. V lost 1 base and J lost 0, with 10 bases in between. The germline V gene encodes CDR1 SEHNR and CDR2 FQNEAQ (reference sequence). This CDR3 is built from 15 residues.

The gene calls are TRBV19 and TRBJ2-2; 11 nucleotides align to TRBD2. The germline V gene encodes CDR1 LNHDA and CDR2 SQIVND (reference sequence). The CDR3 loop spans 17 amino acids. Unmatched junction bases numbered 11, after V lost 9 bases and J lost 2 bases. CDR3 sequence reads: CASIFSGGALNTGELFF. The CDR3 DNA is TGTGCCAGCATCTTTAGCGGGGGGGCGCTAAACACCGGGGAGCTGTTTTTT.

The chain has TRBV4-1 and TRBJ2-7; perhaps TRBD1 as D (7 bases). V was pared by 10 bases and J by 3 bases, with 13 bases between. Per the germline V gene, CDR1 is MGHRA and CDR2 is YSYEKL. The CDR3 spans 12 residues. The DNA of the CDR3 is TGCGCCACTCGCGGGGACAGCTACGAGCAGTACTTC. It codes for CATRGDSYEQYF.

The rearrangement links TRBV7-8 to TRBJ1-4; D is uncertain. The germline V and J ends were trimmed by 2 bases and 10 bases, with 14 bases remaining between them. This CDR3 contains 14 residues. CDR1 and CDR2 (germline): SGHVS, FQNEAQ. CDR3 DNA sequence: TGTGCCAGCAGCTTATTTGCGGAGGAGGGAAAACTGTTTTTT. Protein: CASSLFAEEGKLFF.

J is TRBJ1-2 and V is TRBV27, with unresolved D. The CDR3 totals 14 residues. Trimming cost V 5 bases and J 8 bases, with 18 bases left between them. Germline CDR1 MNHEY, CDR2 SMNVEV (reference sequence). The CDR3 sequence is CASSPIFQLSGYTF. The CDR3, as DNA: TGTGCCAGCAGTCCTATTTTTCAGCTTAGCGGCTACACCTTC.

CDR3 loop: CAWNSGAQPQHF. The CDR3 region has the DNA TGTGCCTGGAATTCAGGGGCCCAGCCCCAGCATTTT. V is TRBV30 and J is TRBJ1-5; maybe TRBD1 (6 bases). Germline CDR1 GTSNPN, CDR2 SVGIG (reference sequence). The germline V and J ends were trimmed by 4 bases and 7 bases, with 11 bases remaining between them. The CDR3 is 12 residues long.

CDR3 loop: CASSKLEGISGNTIYF. CDR3 coding DNA: TGTGCCAGTAGTAAGTTGGAGGGAATATCTGGAAACACCATATATTTT. The chain has TRBV19 and TRBJ1-3; D call uncertain. There are 16 residues in the CDR3. V was cut by 4 bases and J by 1 base, with 14 bases left in between. Per germline, CDR1 LNHDA and CDR2 SQIVND (reference sequence).

The chain couples TRBV23-1 to TRBJ2-7; D possibly corresponds to TRBD1 (5 bases). TRBV23-1 is assigned to the ORF class and has an uncertain function. V lost 0 bases and J 4 bases, leaving 13 bases between the germline ends. CDR3 length: 15 amino acids. The CDR3 loop reads CASSQSTAGQYEQYF. Here the CDR3 DNA reads TGCGCCAGCAGTCAATCAACGGCAGGGCAGTACGAGCAGTACTTC.

In this sample, this clone turned up once. The chain has TRBV7-9 and TRBJ1-4; D uncertain. The CDR3 is 15 amino acids. Germline lookup yields CDR1 SEHNR and CDR2 FQNEAQ (reference sequence). V shed 3 bases and J shed 5 bases, with 13 bases lying between them. CDR3 loop: CASSLAGEGNEKLFF. The DNA of the CDR3 is TGTGCCAGCAGCTTGGCGGGTGAGGGAAATGAAAAACTGTTTTTT.

The CDR3 bases are TGTGCCAGCAGCCCGGGACAGGTAAACACTGAAGCTTTCTTT. Residues: CASSPGQVNTEAFF. V usage is TRBV5-4 and J usage is TRBJ1-1, with 8 bases lining up with TRBD1. The germline V gene encodes CDR1 SGHNT and CDR2 YYREEE (reference sequence). CDR3 length: 14 residues. V gave up 4 bases and J gave up 2 bases; unmatched junction bases: 4.